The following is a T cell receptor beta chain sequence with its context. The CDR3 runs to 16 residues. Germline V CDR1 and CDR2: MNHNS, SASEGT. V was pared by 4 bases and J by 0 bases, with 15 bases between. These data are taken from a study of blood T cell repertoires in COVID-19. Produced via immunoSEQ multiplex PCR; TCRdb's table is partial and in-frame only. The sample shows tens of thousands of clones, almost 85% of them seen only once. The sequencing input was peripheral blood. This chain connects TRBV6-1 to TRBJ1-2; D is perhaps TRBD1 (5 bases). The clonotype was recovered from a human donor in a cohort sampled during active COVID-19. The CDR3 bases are TGTGCCAGCAGTGTGGGGACGGGGGTAACTAACTATGGCTACACCTTC. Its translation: CASSVGTGVTNYGYTF.